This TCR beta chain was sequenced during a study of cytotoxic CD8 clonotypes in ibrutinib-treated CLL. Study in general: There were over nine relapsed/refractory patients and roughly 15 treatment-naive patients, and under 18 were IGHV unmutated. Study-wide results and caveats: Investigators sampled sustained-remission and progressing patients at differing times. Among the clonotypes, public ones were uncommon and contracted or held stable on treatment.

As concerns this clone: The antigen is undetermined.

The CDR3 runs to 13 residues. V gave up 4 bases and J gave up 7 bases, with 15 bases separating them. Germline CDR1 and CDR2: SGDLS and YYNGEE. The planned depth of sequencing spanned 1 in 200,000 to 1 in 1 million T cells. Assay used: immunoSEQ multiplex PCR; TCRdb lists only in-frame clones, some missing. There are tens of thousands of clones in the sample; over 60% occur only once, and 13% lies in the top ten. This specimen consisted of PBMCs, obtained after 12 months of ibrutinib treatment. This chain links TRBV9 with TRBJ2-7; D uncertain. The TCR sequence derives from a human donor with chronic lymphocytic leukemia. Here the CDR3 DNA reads TGTGCCAGCAGCTCTGACCCGTTAGGGGAGCAGTACTTC. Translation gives CASSSDPLGEQYF. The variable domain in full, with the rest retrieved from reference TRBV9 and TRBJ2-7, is DSGVTQTPKHLITATGQRVTLRCSPRSGDLSVYWYQQSLDQGLQFLIQYYNGEERAKGNILERFSAQQFPDLHSELNLSSLELGDSALYFCASSSDPLGEQYFGPGTRLTVT.